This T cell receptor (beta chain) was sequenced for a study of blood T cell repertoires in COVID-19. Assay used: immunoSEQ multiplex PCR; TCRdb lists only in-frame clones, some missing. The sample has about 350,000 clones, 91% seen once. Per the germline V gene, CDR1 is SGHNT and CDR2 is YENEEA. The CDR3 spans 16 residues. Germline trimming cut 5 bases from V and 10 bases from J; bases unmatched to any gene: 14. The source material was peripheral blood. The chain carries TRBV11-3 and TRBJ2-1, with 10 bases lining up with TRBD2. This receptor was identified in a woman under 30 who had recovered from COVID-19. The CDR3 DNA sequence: TGTGCCAGCAGCCCACTCGGGAGCGGGAGGGCCCGGGAGCAGTTCTTC. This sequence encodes CASSPLGSGRAREQFF.